These 21 T cell receptor beta chains originate from one sample sequenced in a study of blood T cell repertoires in COVID-19. The assay was immunoSEQ multiplex PCR, and TCRdb's table has in-frame clones only and misses some. The sample includes about 190,000 clones, roughly 80% of them seen just once. The sample was peripheral blood. The origin of the receptors is a woman aged 45-59 years with acute or convalescent COVID-19.

In this sample, this clone turned up once. The chain uses TRBV2 and TRBJ2-1; D is unclear. V gave up 4 bases and J gave up 0 bases, with 10 bases separating them. The CDR3 length is 15 residues. Germline V lookup: CDR1 SNHLY, CDR2 FYNNEI. Written as DNA, the CDR3 is TGTGCCAGCAGTGCCGGAGTTGACTCCTACAATGAGCAGTTCTTC. It yields the protein CASSAGVDSYNEQFF. The entire variable domain, with the rest obtained from reference TRBV2 and TRBJ2-1, is as follows: EPEVTQTPSHQVTQMGQEVILRCVPISNHLYFYWYRQILGQKVEFLVSFYNNEISEKSEIFDDQFSVERPDGSNFTLKIRSTKLEDSAMYFCASSAGVDSYNEQFFGPGTRLTVL.

J is TRBJ1-4 and V is TRBV28; D remains ambiguous. Trimming took off 1 base at V and 7 bases at J, with 13 bases between the two ends. Germline CDR1 and CDR2: MDHEN and SYDVKM. CDR3 size: 15 residues. This chain's CDR3 is CASSLLKEIGEKLFF. The DNA for the CDR3 is TGTGCCAGCAGTTTATTAAAAGAGATCGGTGAAAAACTGTTTTTT.

The chain joins TRBV5-6 to TRBJ2-7, with D uncertain. The CDR3 contains 13 residues. V was pared by 0 bases and J by 1 base, with 5 bases between. The germline CDR1 and CDR2 sequences are SGHDT and YYEEEE. In DNA, the CDR3 is TGTGCCAGCAGCTTGGACTATTCCTACGAGCAGTACTTC. Translating gives CASSLDYSYEQYF. Combining the CDR3 with reference TRBV5-6 and TRBJ2-7 gives the whole variable domain DAGVTQSPTHLIKTRGQQVTLRCSPKSGHDTVSWYQQALGQGPQFIFQYYEEEERQRGNFPDRFSGHQFPNYSSELNVNALLLGDSALYLCASSLDYSYEQYFGPGTRLTVT.

This sequence joins TRBV7-9 and TRBJ1-2, with D unclear. Trimming cost V 2 bases and J 3 bases, with 10 bases left between them. There are 14 residues in the CDR3. Germline loops: CDR1 SEHNR, CDR2 FQNEAQ (reference sequence). CDR3 region: CASSLREGDYGYTF. The CDR3 DNA follows: TGTGCCAGCAGCTTAAGGGAGGGCGACTATGGCTACACCTTC.

Remarks on this clone: Relative to the germline gene, one junction end is altered; a read error may explain this. The genes are TRBV7-8 and TRBJ1-2, with 8 bases that match TRBD1. The CDR3 covers 15 residues. CDR1 and CDR2 (germline): SGHVS, FQNEAQ. This chain's CDR3 is CASSLAGGTNSGYTF. CDR3 bases: TGTGCCAGCAGCCTAGCAGGGGGCACAAATTCTGGCTACACCTTC.

The gene calls are TRBV28 and TRBJ1-3, with D possibly matching TRBD1 (5 bases). The CDR3 extends over 16 amino acids. V gave up 5 bases and J gave up 3 bases, with 17 bases separating them. The germline V gene has CDR1 MDHEN and CDR2 SYDVKM. The CDR3 coding sequence is TGTGCCAGCAGTCTGCGGGGCAGTCTCCGTGGAAACACCATATATTTT. Protein sequence: CASSLRGSLRGNTIYF. Filled out from reference TRBV28 and TRBJ1-3, the complete variable domain reads DVKVTQSSRYLVKRTGEKVFLECVQDMDHENMFWYRQDPGLGLRLIYFSYDVKMKEKGDIPEGYSVSREKKERFSLILESASTNQTSMYLCASSLRGSLRGNTIYFGEGSWLTVV.

This clone was observed once. V is TRBV6-5 and J is TRBJ2-4, with TRBD2 as a possible D gene (5 bases). Per the germline V gene, CDR1 is MNHEY and CDR2 is SVGAGI. The CDR3 extends over 15 amino acids. V was pared by 6 bases and J by 5 bases, with 17 bases between. The CDR3 is CASSPTGFPENIQYF. Written as DNA, the CDR3 is TGTGCCAGCAGCCCAACGGGGTTTCCAGAAAACATTCAGTACTTC.

The CDR3 reads CASSVEGTSSYNEQFF. For the CDR3, the DNA is TGTGCCAGCAGCGTAGAGGGGACTAGCAGCTACAATGAGCAGTTCTTC. V gene TRBV9 combines with J gene TRBJ2-1, with TRBD2 matching over 9 bases. CDR3 size: 16 residues. Germline CDR1 reads SGDLS; CDR2 reads YYNGEE. V shed 0 bases, J shed 3 bases, and the junction held 4 bases outside the gene matches.

J is TRBJ2-2 and V is TRBV14, with 9 bases that match TRBD2. CDR3 size: 19 residues. Looked up from germline, CDR1 is SGHDN and CDR2 is FVKESK. Trimming took 1 base from V and 0 from J; bases not matched to a gene: 9. This CDR3 reads CASSQATGLAYANTGELFF. The CDR3 nucleotides read TGTGCCAGCAGCCAAGCAACAGGACTAGCGTACGCGAACACCGGGGAGCTGTTTTTT.

Regarding this clone: Other DNA sequences in this sample translate to the same CDR3. The chain links TRBV11-2 to TRBJ2-3, with 11 positions matching TRBD2. Germline CDR1 reads SGHAT; CDR2 reads FQNNGV. The CDR3 is made up of 17 amino acids. Losses at the gene ends were 6 bases for V and 1 base for J; bases not matched to a gene: 9. The CDR3 sequence: CASSPRTSGSGTDTQYF. The CDR3 DNA follows: TGTGCCAGCAGTCCTCGAACTAGCGGGAGCGGCACAGATACGCAGTATTTT.

The chain employs TRBV3-1 (or the pseudogene TRBV3-2) and TRBJ2-1; the D gene is possibly TRBD2 (5 bases). Deletions cut 5 bases from V and 0 bases from J, with 14 bases between. There are 16 residues in the CDR3. Germline V gene lookup returns CDR1 LGHDT and CDR2 YNNKEL (reference sequence). CDR3 loop: CASSSGLLDSYNEQFF. CDR3 coding DNA: TGTGCCAGCAGCTCCGGACTTTTAGACTCCTACAATGAGCAGTTCTTC.

The CDR3 DNA reads as TGTGCCAGCAGTTCCTCAGCGGTCATCCATGAGCAGTTCTTC. The encoded protein is CASSSSAVIHEQFF. The rearrangement joins TRBV28 to TRBJ2-1; a possible D gene is TRBD2 (5 bases). The CDR3 contains 14 residues. Germline CDR1 is MDHEN and CDR2 is SYDVKM. V was cut by 4 bases and J by 8 bases, with 15 bases left in between.

This clone appeared once. This chain joins TRBV4-2 and TRBJ2-3, with TRBD2 matching 9 bases. CDR1 is LGHNA and CDR2 is YNFKEQ in the germline V gene. V lost 4 bases to trimming and J lost 1 base; unmatched junction nucleotides: 3. The CDR3 length is 15 residues. CDR3 coding DNA: TGTGCCAGCAGCCCAGCTAGCGGGGGCACAGATACGCAGTATTTT. It yields the protein CASSPASGGTDTQYF.

The CDR3 coding sequence is TGTGCCATCAGCAGGACTAGCGGCATTAAGGACAATGAGCAGTTCTTC. Translated, it gives CAISRTSGIKDNEQFF. This chain links TRBV10-3 with TRBJ2-1; 10 bases are a match to TRBD2. Germline loops: CDR1 ENHRY, CDR2 SYGVKD. The CDR3 length is 16 residues. After removal of 6 bases from V and 5 bases from J, the junction contained 10 bases not matched to a gene.

The chain carries TRBV20-1 and TRBJ1-2; tentatively, D is TRBD1 (5 bases). The germline V gene has CDR1 DFQATT and CDR2 SNEGSKA (reference sequence). This CDR3 contains 10 residues. V gave up 8 bases and J gave up 4 bases, with 8 bases separating them. The CDR3 region has the DNA TGCAGTTCCAGGGTCTATGGCTACACCTTC. Translating gives CSSRVYGYTF.

The chain recombines TRBV3-1 (or the pseudogene TRBV3-2) with TRBJ2-7, with TRBD1 matching 7 bases. V lost 5 bases, J lost 0 bases, and 4 bases stayed unmatched. The CDR3 covers 14 residues. Germline values: CDR1 LGHDT, CDR2 YNNKEL (reference sequence). This CDR3 reads CASSGTASSYEQYF. The CDR3 region has the DNA TGTGCCAGCAGCGGGACAGCCAGCTCCTACGAGCAGTACTTC.

The gene calls are TRBV5-8 and TRBJ2-1, with a tentative D call TRBD2 (5 bases). Trimming cost V 0 bases and J 14 bases, with 12 bases left between them. Germline-derived CDR1 and CDR2 are SGHTS and YDEGEE. The CDR3 is 12 residues long. The CDR3 region is CASSLVPSFEFF. CDR3 bases: TGTGCCAGCAGCTTGGTGCCTAGCTTTGAGTTCTTC.

The chain joins TRBV29-1 to TRBJ2-2, with a weak D call TRBD2 (5 bases). Trimming took off 6 bases at V and 0 bases at J, with 17 bases between the two ends. The CDR3 is made up of 16 amino acids. Germline CDR1 is SQVTM and CDR2 is ANQGSEA. The CDR3 here is CSVGGERGSNTGELFF. In DNA form, the CDR3 reads TGCAGCGTGGGTGGGGAGCGAGGATCGAACACCGGGGAGCTGTTTTTT.

This clone was recorded only once. The chain combines TRBV7-6 with TRBJ2-1, with 8 bases matching TRBD2. The CDR3 contains 12 residues. Germline V gene lookup returns CDR1 SGHVS and CDR2 FNYEAQ. Germline trimming cut 4 bases from V and 9 bases from J; bases unmatched to any gene: 2. CDR3 in DNA: TGTGCCAGCAGCTCCCTAGCGGGTGAGCAGTTCTTC. Amino acid sequence: CASSSLAGEQFF.

This sequence joins TRBV20-1 and TRBJ2-3; weak D call: TRBD2 (6 bases). CDR3 size: 11 residues. The ends were cut back, 7 bases at V and 11 bases at J, with 16 bases in the middle. CDR1 is DFQATT, CDR2 SNEGSKA, per germline (reference sequence). CDR3 DNA sequence: TGCAGTGGAAACCCGGGACTTAGGCAGTATTTT. It specifies CSGNPGLRQYF.

The rearrangement links TRBV27 to TRBJ1-1, with D hard to call. Deletions cut 7 bases from V and 4 bases from J, with 10 bases between. The CDR3 spans 12 residues. Germline assignment: CDR1 MNHEY and CDR2 SMNVEV (reference sequence). Here the CDR3 reads CASKRGPTEAFF. CDR3 nucleotides: TGTGCCAGCAAGCGGGGTCCCACTGAAGCTTTCTTT.